This is a list of T cell receptor beta chains from one sample in a study of blood T cell repertoires in COVID-19. This table comes from immunoSEQ multiplex PCR, and its TCRdb copy is limited to in-frame clones, with some not included. The profile shows under 95,000 clones, approximately 80% of them singletons. The sample was peripheral blood. These receptors all stem from a woman older than 75 with active or convalescent COVID-19. The CDR3 runs from the conserved cysteine through the conserved F or W. A D gene is named only where the DNA matches it firmly. For some rows the clone size is stated as once, few or many, or as a class when expanded; others skip it.

15,TRBV9,TRBJ1-6,TRBD1,few,TGTGCCAGCAGCCAACATCAGGGGGATAATTCACCCCTCCACTTT,CASSQHQGDNSPLHF
15,TRBV5-5,TRBJ2-5,.,.,TGTGCCAGCAGCTTGTTTCTTGGCAGCCAAGAGACCCAGTACTTC,CASSLFLGSQETQYF
17,TRBV7-2,TRBJ2-4,TRBD2,.,TGTGCCAGCAGCTTGGGGACTAGCGGGAGAAGGAATAACATTCAGTACTTC,CASSLGTSGRRNNIQYF
14,TRBV5-1,TRBJ1-1,.,.,TGCGCCAGCAGCTTTTTGGGACAGAACACTGAAGCTTTCTTT,CASSFLGQNTEAFF
11,TRBV20-1,TRBJ1-2,.,.,TGCAGTGCTAGAGATGGCCTTGGCTACACCTTC,CSARDGLGYTF
15,TRBV5-6,TRBJ2-5,.,.,TGTGCCAGCAGCTTACTGCAGGGGCGTCCAGAGACCCAGTACTTC,CASSLLQGRPETQYF
14,TRBV18,TRBJ1-3,TRBD1,.,TGTGCCAGCTCACCGGGACAGGGAGAAAACACCATATATTTT,CASSPGQGENTIYF
14,TRBV19,TRBJ1-3,.,.,TGTGCCAGTAGCCCAGCGGGCTCTGGAAACACCATATATTTT,CASSPAGSGNTIYF
15,TRBV18,TRBJ1-4,TRBD1,.,TGTGCCAGCTCACCAAGACAGGGGGCGAATGAAAAACTGTTTTTT,CASSPRQGANEKLFF
18,TRBV5-7,TRBJ2-5,TRBD1,.,TGTGCCAGCAGCTGGGGGACAGGCCGAAGGAGGCCCCAAGAGACCCAGTACTTC,CASSWGTGRRRPQETQYF
15,TRBV6-5,TRBJ1-2,TRBD1,few,TGTGCCGGAAGATTACAGGGGGCGTCAGTGTATGGCTACACCTTC,CAGRLQGASVYGYTF
13,TRBV29-1,TRBJ2-1,.,.,TGCAGCGTTGTAGCCCAGATTTACAATGAGCAGTTCTTC,CSVVAQIYNEQFF
14,TRBV5-4,TRBJ2-7,.,.,TGTGCCAGCAGCTCCGAGGCGGAGACCTACGAGCAGTACTTC,CASSSEAETYEQYF
18,TRBV21-1,TRBJ2-7,.,few,TGTGCCAGCAGCAAAGGGAGCGATGGACAGGGGGCCCCCTACGAGCAGTACTTC,CASSKGSDGQGAPYEQYF
15,TRBV11-3,TRBJ2-5,.,.,TGTGCCAGCAGCACATTACAGGGTCCCCAAGAGACCCAGTACTTC,CASSTLQGPQETQYF
17,TRBV19,TRBJ1-1,.,.,TGTGCCAGTAGTATGGCGGGGGCCGGGGTATTGAACACTGAAGCTTTCTTT,CASSMAGAGVLNTEAFF
12,TRBV28,TRBJ1-5,.,few,TGTGCCAGCTTAGCTAGCAATCAGCCCCAGCATTTT,CASLASNQPQHF
13,TRBV29-1,TRBJ2-7,TRBD2,.,TGCAGCGTTGTGGTGTGGGAGGGTGGCGAGCAGTACTTC,CSVVVWEGGEQYF
15,TRBV5-1,TRBJ2-3,.,.,TGCGCCAGCAGCTCCGTGGGAGAAAGCACAGATACGCAGTATTTT,CASSSVGESTDTQYF
13,TRBV10-3,TRBJ1-1,.,.,TGTGCCATCAGTGAGGAGGTGAACACTGAAGCTTTCTTT,CAISEEVNTEAFF